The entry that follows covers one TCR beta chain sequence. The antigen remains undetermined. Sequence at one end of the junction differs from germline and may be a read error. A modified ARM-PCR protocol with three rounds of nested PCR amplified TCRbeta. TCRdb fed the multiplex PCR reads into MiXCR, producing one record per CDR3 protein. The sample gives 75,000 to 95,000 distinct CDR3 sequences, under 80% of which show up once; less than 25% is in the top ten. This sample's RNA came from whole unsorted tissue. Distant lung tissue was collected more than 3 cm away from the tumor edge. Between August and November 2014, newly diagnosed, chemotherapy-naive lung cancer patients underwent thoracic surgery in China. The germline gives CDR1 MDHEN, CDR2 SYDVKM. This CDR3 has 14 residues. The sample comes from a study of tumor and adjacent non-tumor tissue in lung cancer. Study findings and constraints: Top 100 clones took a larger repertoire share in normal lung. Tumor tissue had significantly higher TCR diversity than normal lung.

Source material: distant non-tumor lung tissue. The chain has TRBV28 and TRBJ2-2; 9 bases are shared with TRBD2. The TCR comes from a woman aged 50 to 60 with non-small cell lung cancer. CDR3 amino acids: CASSRTSAAEELSF. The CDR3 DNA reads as TGTGCCAGCAGTCGGACTAGCGCTGCCGAGGAGCTGTCTTTT.